This T cell receptor (beta chain) was recorded in a study of blood T cell repertoires in COVID-19 (dated by TCRdb to between 2020 and 2021). With respect to the entire study: Samples covering the acute and convalescent phases of COVID-19 were provided by collaborators in the United States, Italy and Spain. Subjects who had been exposed to COVID-19, were actively infected with it, or had recovered from it provided the deeply sampled blood TCRbeta repertoires that made up the dataset. The repertoires were released in a freely available public database meant as a resource for research on the immune response to SARS-CoV-2. The sample metadata nearly always contained a de-identified subject ID, COVID-19 status, age in years and sex. HLA class I and class II types, where available, came from metadata supplied by the sample provider rather than from assay-based typing. The prospective study material was composed of cDNA or gDNA derived from T cells, B-cell-depleted T cells, or PBMCs. The samples were drawn from two sources: the first 160 participants of the ongoing ImmuneRACE study, and fewer than 1,500 subjects contributed by 6 global collaborators.

The immunoSEQ Assay, a bias-controlled multiplex PCR, was used to amplify TCRbeta CDR3 regions from genomic DNA. The source study handled its data this way. The number of nucleated cells in each sample was estimated from the amplification of reference gene primers within the assay. Sequence reads were collapsed and filtered to measure the absolute abundance of every unique TCRbeta CDR3 rearrangement. For each sample, productive Simpson clonality was calculated as the square root of Simpson's diversity index over productive rearrangements. Not all clones reach the TCRdb copy of this immuneACCESS table, which keeps in-frame sequences only. Checked studies attribute under half of the gap to unresolved V genes and leave the rest unexplained. Clonal size and the V and J genes are those of that table, whereas D and trimming came from the DNA. The sample has about 59,000 clones on record, 91% of them singletons. Roughly 8.6% of the sample is held by the ten biggest clonotypes.

Worth noting for this clone: Its binding antigen is unknown. Base qualities are missing; no much larger clone stands one base away.

Unmatched junction bases come to 3, with V trimmed by 5 bases and J by 6 bases. The CDR3 goes from the cysteine to the phenylalanine over 12 residues. The read is trimmed to its CDR3 DNA, 36 bases read in frame from base 1. Via the germline V gene (reference sequence), CDR1 is LGHDT and CDR2 YNNKEL. The paper as a whole reports these results and caveats: Clinical and demographic metadata were provided uncurated, with the amount varying by source and participant.

Whole blood was collected in K2EDTA tubes by collaborating institutions according to the institutions' own protocols. Collaborator samples were shipped for TCRbeta analysis as frozen whole blood, isolated PBMCs, or DNA extracted from either sample type. This sequence originates from a human donor in a cohort sampled during active COVID-19. The chain is assembled from TRBV3-1 (or the pseudogene TRBV3-2) and TRBJ2-7, with TRBD1 matching 8 junction bases. The sample comprised peripheral blood. The nucleotide sequence is given as TGTGCCAGCAGCAGGACAGGGACCGAGCAGTACTTC. It codes for CASSRTGTEQYF.